A selection of T cell receptor beta chains follows, all from one sample in a study of CD8 T cells in Susac syndrome. Using its own MiXCR run on the immunoSEQ multiplex PCR reads, TCRdb lists one record per CDR3 protein. The sample lists some 200,000 distinct CDR3 sequences, 85% to 95% occurring once. The specimen sequenced was CD4+ T cells from PBMCs. All receptors derive from a human donor in good health. Each CDR3 is given with its conserved first and last residue. The order of the fields is CDR3 DNA, CDR3 protein, V gene, J gene, clone size, D gene. D genes are given only for firm matches. Size values are once, few and many counts, or a class for expanded clones, and some rows have none.

TGCGCCAGCAGCTACCGGGACACCCGCACAGATACGCAGTATTTT	CASSYRDTRTDTQYF	TRBV5-1	TRBJ2-3	-	-
TGTGCCAGCAGTCCAAGGACCCCGGTGGGCGAGCAGTACTTC	CASSPRTPVGEQYF	TRBV6-1	TRBJ2-7	-	-
TGTGCCAGCGGAGACAGGGGTTCAAACACTGAAGCTTTCTTT	CASGDRGSNTEAFF	TRBV12-3/TRBV12-4	TRBJ1-1	-	TRBD1
TGTGCCAGCAGTTTAGACCCCCAGTTGCAGTATTTT	CASSLDPQLQYF	TRBV12-3/TRBV12-4	TRBJ2-3	-	-
TGCAGTGCTAACCGGGACAGGGGGTTTGTTGGCAATCAGCCCCAGCATTTT	CSANRDRGFVGNQPQHF	TRBV20-1	TRBJ1-5	-	TRBD1
TGCGCCAGCAGCCAAGAAAAGGCGACTGAGCAGTTCTTC	CASSQEKATEQFF	TRBV4-3	TRBJ2-1	-	-
TGTGCCAGCAGGCACCCGGGACTAGCGGGATCTAATGAGCAGTTCTTC	CASRHPGLAGSNEQFF	TRBV6-2/TRBV6-3	TRBJ2-1	-	TRBD2
TGTGCCAGCAGCCACGGCGGGAGGGCCTACAGGGAGACCCAGTACTTC	CASSHGGRAYRETQYF	TRBV3-1	TRBJ2-5	-	TRBD2
TGCAGCGCAGGTGCCGACAACTCCTACGAGCAGTACTTC	CSAGADNSYEQYF	TRBV29-1	TRBJ2-7	once	-
TGTGCCAGCAGCCAAGAGGCTAGCAAGAGCTACGAGCAGTACTTC	CASSQEASKSYEQYF	TRBV3-1	TRBJ2-7	-	-
TGTGCCAGCAGTGAATTCATCACCGGGGAGCTGTTTTTT	CASSEFITGELFF	TRBV2	TRBJ2-2	once	-
TGTGCCACCAGCAGCGACTACGAGCAGTACTTC	CATSSDYEQYF	TRBV15	TRBJ2-7	-	-
TGTGCCAGCAGTCCACCAACCGATGGCTACACCTTC	CASSPPTDGYTF	TRBV28	TRBJ1-2	-	-
TGTGCCAGCAGTCGGGGGGACATCCAAGAGACCCAGTACTTC	CASSRGDIQETQYF	TRBV27	TRBJ2-5	-	-
TGTGCCAGCAGCTTACAGTCTGACAATGAGCAGTTCTTC	CASSLQSDNEQFF	TRBV7-9	TRBJ2-1	-	-
TGCAGTGCTGGTTCCAGAGAGACCCAGTACTTC	CSAGSRETQYF	TRBV20-1	TRBJ2-5	-	-
TGTGCCAGCAGTTTGTTCGGGGACATCGTTCATACGCAGTATTTT	CASSLFGDIVHTQYF	TRBV28	TRBJ2-3	-	-
TGCAGTGCTAGAGATATACTAGCGGGAACCTACAATGAGCAGTTCTTC	CSARDILAGTYNEQFF	TRBV20-1	TRBJ2-1	-	TRBD2
TGCGCCAGCAGCTGGCGGGCAGGGGAAGAAGATACGCAGTATTTT	CASSWRAGEEDTQYF	TRBV5-1	TRBJ2-3	-	-
TGTGCCAGCGGGACTACACAGATGAATGAGCAGTTCTTC	CASGTTQMNEQFF	TRBV28	TRBJ2-1	-	TRBD2